This TCR beta chain was recovered during a study of blood T cell repertoires in COVID-19. This CDR3 spans 12 amino acids. Trimming removed 3 bases from V and 7 bases from J, with 7 bases in between. Per the germline V gene, CDR1 is MNHEY and CDR2 is SVGEGT. Profiling relied on immunoSEQ multiplex PCR, and the TCRdb table lists in-frame clones only, not all of them. The sample records roughly 100,000 clones, about 75% being singletons. This chain connects TRBV6-2 or TRBV6-3 to TRBJ2-4; possibly TRBD2 for D (6 bases). This clonotype was sampled from a woman aged 70 to 79 with acute or convalescent COVID-19. The sequenced sample consisted of peripheral blood. Here the CDR3 DNA reads TGTGCCAGCAGTTATGCGGGGAACATTCAGTACTTC. Protein sequence: CASSYAGNIQYF.